Below, 28 T cell receptor beta chains from the same sample are listed, as sequenced in a study of cytomegalovirus exposure and HLA in healthy donors. 60 Vbeta and 13 Jbeta primers were used in PCR. Method: immunoSEQ multiplex PCR; TCRdb's copy keeps in-frame clones and lacks some. The sample lists tens of thousands of clones; about 73% were seen once. Input material: PBMCs. The source of these receptors is a woman aged 60-75 years in good health and CMV-seropositive.

The count of this clone is one. This sequence joins TRBV7-2 and TRBJ2-3; no reliable D call. V was trimmed by 4 bases and J by 4 bases, leaving 9 bases between them. CDR3 length: 13 residues. Germline values: CDR1 SGHTA, CDR2 FQGNSA. CDR3 loop: CASSSARPDTQYF. The CDR3 coding sequence is TGTGCCAGCAGCTCAGCGCGCCCAGATACGCAGTATTTT.

The rearrangement links TRBV29-1 to TRBJ2-2, with a possible D match to TRBD2 (7 bases). The germline gives CDR1 SQVTM, CDR2 ANQGSEA. The V gene lost 4 bases and the J gene lost 10 bases, with 16 bases spanning the gap. The CDR3 length is 13 residues. The CDR3 DNA follows: TGCAGCGTTGTAGGCGGGGGCCTCCAGGAGCTGTTTTTT. It specifies CSVVGGGLQELFF.

The chain links TRBV27 to TRBJ2-3; 8 bases map to TRBD1. CDR3 length: 16 residues. Germline V gives CDR1 MNHEY, CDR2 SMNVEV (reference sequence). Trimming at V came to 4 bases and at J to 2 bases, leaving 8 bases not matched to a gene. The CDR3 DNA reads TGTGCCAGCAGTTCGAGGACAGGGCTGCCCACAGATACGCAGTATTTT. Amino acids: CASSSRTGLPTDTQYF.

The chain links TRBV7-2 to TRBJ2-5, with 7 bases matching TRBD2. The CDR3 contains 12 residues. V lost 3 bases to trimming and J lost 14 bases; unmatched junction nucleotides: 9. CDR1 SGHTA and CDR2 FQGNSA come from the germline V gene. The CDR3 here is CASSLGGDGLYF. The CDR3 DNA reads TGTGCCAGCAGCTTGGGAGGGGACGGCCTCTACTTC. The entire variable domain, with the rest obtained from reference TRBV7-2 and TRBJ2-5, is as follows: GAGVSQSPSNKVTEKGKDVELRCDPISGHTALYWYRQSLGQGLEFLIYFQGNSAPDKSGLPSDRFSAERTGGSVSTLTIQRTQQEDSAVYLCASSLGGDGLYFGPGTRLLVL.

The gene calls are TRBV11-2 and TRBJ2-5, with TRBD1 matching over 8 bases. The V and J ends lost 5 bases and 3 bases, in that order; junction bases with no gene match: 11. This CDR3 comprises 16 residues. In germline, CDR1 is SGHAT, CDR2 FQNNGV. The CDR3 loop is CASSPLPGQAKETQYF. As DNA, the CDR3 is TGTGCCAGCAGCCCCTTACCGGGACAGGCCAAAGAGACCCAGTACTTC.

This chain joins TRBV6-1 and TRBJ1-6, with TRBD1 as a possible D gene (6 bases). Per the germline V gene, CDR1 is MNHNS and CDR2 is SASEGT. The CDR3 totals 12 residues. The CDR3 is CAAGRGSSPLHF. The DNA of the CDR3 is TGTGCTGCGGGCAGGGGCAGCTCACCCCTCCACTTT.

The chain uses TRBV7-8 and TRBJ1-2; weak D call: TRBD1 (6 bases). Trimming removed 5 bases at V and 3 bases at J, with 13 bases between. The germline CDR1 and CDR2 sequences are SGHVS and FQNEAQ. The CDR3 sequence is 14 residues long. CDR3 amino acids: CASSPRQDYYGYTF. DNA for the CDR3: TGTGCCAGCAGCCCGCGACAGGATTACTATGGCTACACCTTC.

Only a few counts were recorded for this clone. The chain links TRBV27 to TRBJ2-7, with D possibly TRBD1 on 6 matching bases. Germline values: CDR1 MNHEY, CDR2 SMNVEV (reference sequence). The CDR3 is 13 residues long. Trimming pared 7 bases from V and 6 bases from J, leaving 16 bases between. The CDR3 DNA reads as TGTGCCAGCAAACCTCATCAGGGGACCGAGCAGTACTTC. It yields the protein CASKPHQGTEQYF.

In regard to this clone: A read error may account for a junction end that differs from germline. The genes are TRBV7-2 and TRBJ1-3, with D maybe TRBD1 (5 bases). This CDR3 comprises 15 residues. CDR1 and CDR2 from the germline V gene are SGHTA and FQGNSA. The CDR3 sequence is CASSLSQGTGSTIYF. CDR3 coding DNA: TGTGCCAGCAGCTTAAGTCAGGGTACTGGAAGCACCATATATTTT.

About this clone itself: A read error may produce the germline difference seen at one junction end. The chain combines TRBV7-9 with TRBJ1-5; 8 bases align to TRBD1. CDR1 is SEHNR and CDR2 is FQNEAQ in the germline V gene (reference sequence). The CDR3 consists of 19 residues. The CDR3 loop reads CSSSAFTGTGPRGNQPQHF. The CDR3 DNA sequence: TGTTCCAGCAGCGCCTTTACCGGGACAGGACCCAGGGGCAATCAGCCCCAGCATTTT.

The table lists this clone with a count of one. The chain couples TRBV18 to TRBJ1-1; 10 bases align to TRBD1. Germline CDR1 and CDR2: KGHSH and LQKENI. The CDR3 contains 14 residues. The V segment lost 6 bases and the J segment 3 bases; nucleotides outside the gene matches: 4. CDR3 DNA: TGTGCCAGCTCGACAGGGGGCCAGGACACTGAAGCTTTCTTT. It codes for CASSTGGQDTEAFF.

This CDR3 is CASSQGGGTANYGYTF. CDR3 in DNA: TGCGCCAGCAGCCAAGGAGGAGGGACAGCTAACTATGGCTACACCTTC. The chain couples TRBV4-3 to TRBJ1-2; TRBD1 agrees at 7 bases. CDR1 is LGHNA, CDR2 YSLEER, per germline. With 1 base clipped from V and 0 bases from J, the junction kept 5 bases outside the gene matches. The CDR3 is 16 residues long.

The chain employs TRBV5-6 and TRBJ1-1; perhaps TRBD1 as D (6 bases). V shed 3 bases and J shed 4 bases, with 10 bases lying between them. There are 13 residues in the CDR3. The germline V gene has CDR1 SGHDT and CDR2 YYEEEE. The CDR3 loop reads CASSSDRTTEAFF. CDR3 sequence (DNA): TGTGCCAGCAGCTCGGACAGAACCACTGAAGCTTTCTTT. Using reference TRBV5-6 and TRBJ1-1 for the parts outside the CDR3, the full variable domain is DAGVTQSPTHLIKTRGQQVTLRCSPKSGHDTVSWYQQALGQGPQFIFQYYEEEERQRGNFPDRFSGHQFPNYSSELNVNALLLGDSALYLCASSSDRTTEAFFGQGTRLTVV.

This chain links TRBV2 with TRBJ2-5; D unresolved. Germline assignment: CDR1 SNHLY and CDR2 FYNNEI. The V and J ends lost 2 bases and 1 base respectively, with 5 bases between them. CDR3 length: 13 residues. The CDR3 nucleotides read TGTGCCAGCAGTGAACAGTCCCAAGAGACCCAGTACTTC. Translating it yields CASSEQSQETQYF.

The rearrangement links TRBV5-1 to TRBJ1-1; TRBD1 aligns across 9 bases. CDR1 is SGHRS, CDR2 YFSETQ, per germline. This CDR3 spans 15 amino acids. Trimming at V came to 4 bases and at J to 1 base, leaving 5 bases not matched to a gene. CDR3 region: CASSRSGQGNTEAFF. CDR3 nucleotide sequence: TGCGCCAGCAGCCGCTCGGGACAGGGGAACACTGAAGCTTTCTTT.

This rearrangement joins TRBV7-8 to TRBJ1-4; TRBD1 might be the D (6 bases). Germline CDR1 SGHVS, CDR2 FQNEAQ. The V gene lost 1 base and the J gene lost 7 bases, with 7 bases spanning the gap. The CDR3 extends over 13 amino acids. This CDR3 reads CASSLDRAEKLFF. DNA of the CDR3: TGTGCCAGCAGCTTAGACAGGGCTGAAAAACTGTTTTTT.

The V call is TRBV11-2, the J call TRBJ2-3; no definite D call. The CDR3 spans 13 residues. From germline, CDR1 is SGHAT and CDR2 FQNNGV. V lost 2 bases, J lost 4 bases, and 7 bases lay in between. The CDR3 DNA reads TGTGCCAGCAGCTTATCCCTCCCAGATACGCAGTATTTT. This codes for CASSLSLPDTQYF. The variable domain in full, completed from reference TRBV11-2 and TRBJ2-3, reads EAGVAQSPRYKIIEKRQSVAFWCNPISGHATLYWYQQILGQGPKLLIQFQNNGVVDDSQLPKDRFSAERLKGVDSTLKIQPAKLEDSAVYLCASSLSLPDTQYFGPGTRLTVL.

This chain joins TRBV7-2 and TRBJ1-2, with D hard to call. The CDR3 contains 14 residues. The ends were cut back, 2 bases at V and 7 bases at J, with 14 bases in the middle. The germline V gene encodes CDR1 SGHTA and CDR2 FQGNSA. CDR3 coding DNA: TGTGCCAGCAGCTTATCGGTATCCGGGTTTGGCTACACCTTC. Translated, it gives CASSLSVSGFGYTF.

The chain carries TRBV18 and TRBJ2-7; D perhaps matches TRBD2 (6 bases). Germline V lookup: CDR1 KGHSH, CDR2 LQKENI. Trimming cost V 3 bases and J 0 bases, with 15 bases left between them. There are 16 residues in the CDR3. The CDR3 is CASSPASDGSSYEQYF. The CDR3 DNA is TGTGCCAGCTCACCGGCTTCCGACGGGAGCTCCTACGAGCAGTACTTC.

The J gene is TRBJ2-1, the V gene TRBV5-1, with D perhaps TRBD2 (6 bases). Trimming left V 1 base short and J 7 bases short, with 12 bases between. The length of the CDR3 is 14 residues. Germline CDR1 SGHRS, CDR2 YFSETQ. CDR3 sequence: CASSLPTSLNEQFF. CDR3 nucleotides: TGCGCCAGCAGCTTGCCTACTAGCTTGAATGAGCAGTTCTTC.

This clone was counted many times. This rearrangement joins TRBV11-2 to TRBJ2-7; tentatively, D is TRBD1 (6 bases). With 5 bases removed from V and 3 bases from J, the gap between germline ends came to 17 bases. This CDR3 has 15 residues. Germline-derived CDR1 and CDR2 are SGHAT and FQNNGV. The CDR3 spells CASSTPGHSVYEQYF. CDR3 in DNA: TGTGCCAGCAGCACACCGGGACACTCGGTCTACGAGCAGTACTTC.

This chain connects TRBV29-1 to TRBJ1-1; 9 nucleotides align to TRBD1. Germline CDR1 reads SQVTM; CDR2 reads ANQGSEA. CDR3 size: 15 residues. The V segment lost 5 bases and the J segment 4 bases; nucleotides outside the gene matches: 11. For the CDR3, the DNA is TGCAGCGTTAGAACCTCGGGACAGGGAGGCACTGAAGCTTTCTTT. The encoded protein is CSVRTSGQGGTEAFF.

A single count supports this clone. The chain joins TRBV14 to TRBJ2-7, with 7 positions matching TRBD1. This CDR3 contains 13 residues. The germline gives CDR1 SGHDN, CDR2 FVKESK. The J segment lost 5 bases and the V segment lost 3 bases, leaving 4 bases of the junction unmatched. CDR3 nucleotides: TGTGCCAGCAGCCATACAGGGGTCCACGAGCAGTACTTC. It is translated as CASSHTGVHEQYF.

V usage is TRBV25-1 and J usage is TRBJ2-7; 7 positions match TRBD1. Trimming at V came to 4 bases and at J to 5 bases, leaving 8 bases not matched to a gene. The germline V gene has CDR1 MGHDK and CDR2 SYGVNS. The CDR3 sequence is 14 residues long. The CDR3, as DNA: TGTGCCAGCAGTGTAATAGGGACAGTTAACGAGCAGTACTTC. It is translated as CASSVIGTVNEQYF.

Notes on this clone: One end of the junction does not line up with germline, which may come from a read error. The rearrangement uses TRBV6-6 and TRBJ1-5; a weak D match, TRBD1 (5 bases). The CDR3 is 16 residues long. The germline V gene encodes CDR1 MNHNY and CDR2 SVGAGI (reference sequence). The CDR3: CARSYDRRSSNQPQHF. For the CDR3, the DNA is TGTGCCCGCAGTTACGACAGAAGATCTAGCAATCAGCCCCAGCATTTT.

This clone was counted only a few times. V and J are TRBV9 and TRBJ2-1; 10 bases map to TRBD1. This CDR3 comprises 17 residues. The J segment lost 7 bases and the V segment lost 0 bases, leaving 10 bases of the junction unmatched. CDR1 SGDLS and CDR2 YYNGEE come from the germline V gene. CDR3 nucleotide sequence: TGTGCCAGCAGCGTAGCCCCCGGGACAGGGGCAATTAATGAGCAGTTCTTC. This codes for CASSVAPGTGAINEQFF.

V usage is TRBV2 and J usage is TRBJ1-5; perhaps TRBD1 as D (6 bases). From germline, CDR1 is SNHLY and CDR2 FYNNEI. Trimming removed 2 bases at V and 10 bases at J, with 12 bases between. The CDR3 consists of 13 residues. CDR3 loop: CASSEWAGDPQHF. DNA of the CDR3: TGTGCCAGCAGTGAATGGGCAGGGGATCCCCAGCATTTT.

The CDR3 nucleotides are TGTGCCAGTAGTTCACGCGGGGGCGGGCAGACCCAGTACTTC. Protein product: CASSSRGGGQTQYF. This chain uses TRBV19 with TRBJ2-5; D is perhaps TRBD2 (7 bases). The CDR3 contains 14 residues. CDR1 and CDR2 (germline): LNHDA, SQIVND (reference sequence). The V end lost 5 bases, the J end lost 6 bases, and 16 bases lay between the germline ends.